A single sample is the source of the 10 T cell receptor beta chains below, sequenced in a study of shared clonotypes between healthy human individuals. Measured with immunoSEQ multiplex PCR; TCRdb has only the in-frame clones, and not every one. The top ten clones hold under 2% of a sample with hundreds of thousands of clones, approximately 73% of them seen once. What was sequenced was memory CD4+ T cells sorted from blood. Subset here: CD45RA-negative fraction. The receptors shown here come from a woman aged 30 to 39 in good health.

This clone occurred a few times. The chain recombines TRBV13 with TRBJ2-1; 12 bases align to TRBD2. From germline, CDR1 is PRHDT and CDR2 FYEKMQ (reference sequence). J gave up 1 base and V 5 bases, and 6 bases lay outside the gene matches. CDR3 size: 17 residues. The CDR3 DNA follows: TGTGCCAGCAGCCCGGAACTAGCGGGAGGTTCCTACAATGAGCAGTTCTTC. It codes for CASSPELAGGSYNEQFF.

The chain carries TRBV19 and TRBJ1-5; D gene unclear. CDR3 length equals 13 residues. Germline values: CDR1 LNHDA, CDR2 SQIVND (reference sequence). The germline V and J ends were trimmed by 8 bases and 9 bases, with 17 bases remaining between them. CDR3 in DNA: TGTGCCAGTGGGAGTGGATCCGAATGGCCCCAGCATTTT. As protein: CASGSGSEWPQHF. Using reference TRBV19 and TRBJ1-5 for the parts outside the CDR3, the full variable domain is DGGITQSPKYLFRKEGQNVTLSCEQNLNHDAMYWYRQDPGQGLRLIYYSQIVNDFQKGDIAEGYSVSREKKESFPLTVTSAQKNPTAFYLCASGSGSEWPQHFGDGTRLSIL.

This clone was seen ten or more times. This rearrangement joins TRBV5-6 to TRBJ1-4, with 7 nucleotides matching TRBD1. The germline gives CDR1 SGHDT, CDR2 YYEEEE. V gave up 4 bases and J gave up 11 bases; unmatched junction bases: 11. This CDR3 contains 14 residues. The CDR3 sequence is CASSDRQGRGKLFF. In nucleotides, the CDR3 is TGTGCCAGCAGCGATAGACAGGGCCGTGGGAAACTGTTTTTT.

The gene calls are TRBV6-5 and TRBJ2-7; D remains unclear. Trimming took 8 bases from V and 4 from J, leaving 6 bases between them. CDR3 size: 10 residues. CDR1 is MNHEY, CDR2 SVGAGI, per germline. CDR3 in amino acids: CASGTYEQYF. The DNA of the CDR3 is TGTGCCAGCGGAACTTACGAGCAGTACTTC.

This clone was seen ten or more times. The J gene is TRBJ2-1, the V gene TRBV30; TRBD2 matches 7 bases. CDR1 and CDR2 from the germline V gene are GTSNPN and SVGIG (reference sequence). Unmatched junction bases numbered 11, after V lost 4 bases and J lost 2 bases. The CDR3 extends over 16 amino acids. CDR3 nucleotide sequence: TGTGCCTGGATCCGGGCCGGGAGGAGAACCTACAATGAGCAGTTCTTC. As protein: CAWIRAGRRTYNEQFF.

The V call is TRBV7-8, the J call TRBJ1-1, with D maybe TRBD1 (5 bases). The germline gives CDR1 SGHVS, CDR2 FQNEAQ. The CDR3 is made up of 18 amino acids. V lost 5 bases, J lost 3 bases, and 25 bases lay in between. The CDR3 region has the DNA TGTGCCAGCAGCGACTTCAGGGTGAGATCTGAGATGGACACTGAAGCTTTCTTT. This codes for CASSDFRVRSEMDTEAFF.

This chain joins TRBV27 and TRBJ1-2; tentative D call: TRBD1 (5 bases). Germline values: CDR1 MNHEY, CDR2 SMNVEV (reference sequence). Trimming shortened V by 5 bases and J by 6 bases, and 25 bases separated the two germline ends. The CDR3 has 17 amino acids. The CDR3 region has the DNA TGTGCCAGCAGTCCACGCTACGGGGACGTCAGGCCGGATGGCTACACCTTC. It codes for CASSPRYGDVRPDGYTF.

The gene calls are TRBV11-1 and TRBJ2-3, with 8 bases fitting TRBD1. V shed 6 bases and J 2 bases; nucleotides not matched to a gene: 4. The CDR3 is 14 residues long. CDR1 is SGHAT and CDR2 is FQDESV in the germline V gene (reference sequence). The CDR3 region is CASRGQEYTDTQYF. CDR3 DNA sequence: TGTGCCAGCAGGGGACAGGAGTACACAGATACGCAGTATTTT.

The gene calls are TRBV7-9 and TRBJ2-3; the match to TRBD2 covers 10 bases. V lost 6 bases, J lost 5 bases, and 8 bases stayed unmatched. The CDR3 consists of 15 residues. The germline V gene encodes CDR1 SEHNR and CDR2 FQNEAQ (reference sequence). The CDR3 DNA reads TGTGCCAGCAGTGATAGCGGGAGGAGTGTAGATACGCAGTATTTT. Its translation is CASSDSGRSVDTQYF.

This clone was detected once. This rearrangement joins TRBV19 to TRBJ1-1, with a weak D call TRBD1 (6 bases). The CDR3 length is 15 residues. Trimming left V 6 bases short and J 0 bases short, with 14 bases between. Germline V gene data show CDR1 as LNHDA and CDR2 as SQIVND (reference sequence). CDR3 sequence reads: CASRGGQNLNTEAFF. In nucleotides, the CDR3 is TGTGCCAGTAGGGGAGGACAGAACCTGAACACTGAAGCTTTCTTT.